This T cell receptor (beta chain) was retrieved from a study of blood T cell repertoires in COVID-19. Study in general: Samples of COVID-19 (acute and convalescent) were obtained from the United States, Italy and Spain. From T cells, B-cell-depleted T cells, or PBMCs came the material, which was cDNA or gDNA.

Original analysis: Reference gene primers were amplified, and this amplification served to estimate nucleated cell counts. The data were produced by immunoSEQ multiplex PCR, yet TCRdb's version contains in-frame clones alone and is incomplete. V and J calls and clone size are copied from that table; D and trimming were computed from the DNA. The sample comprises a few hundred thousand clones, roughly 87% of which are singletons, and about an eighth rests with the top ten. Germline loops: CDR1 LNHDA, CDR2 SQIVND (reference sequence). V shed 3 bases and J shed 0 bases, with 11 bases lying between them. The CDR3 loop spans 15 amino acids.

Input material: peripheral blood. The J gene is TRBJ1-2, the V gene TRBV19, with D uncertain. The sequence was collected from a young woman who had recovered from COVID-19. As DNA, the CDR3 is TGTGCCAGTAGTATCTTAGGTACAGCTAACTATGGCTACACCTTC. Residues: CASSILGTANYGYTF. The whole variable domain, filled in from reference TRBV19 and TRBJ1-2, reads DGGITQSPKYLFRKEGQNVTLSCEQNLNHDAMYWYRQDPGQGLRLIYYSQIVNDFQKGDIAEGYSVSREKKESFPLTVTSAQKNPTAFYLCASSILGTANYGYTFGSGTRLTVV.